A single sample gave rise to the 5 T cell receptor beta chains below, sequenced in a study of glioma-infiltrating T cells. Using RNA template, CDR3s of TCR alpha and beta were amplified with iRepertoire arm-PCR. MiXCR, applied by TCRdb to the multiplex PCR reads, yields one record per CDR3 protein. This table has some 22,000 distinct CDR3 sequences, approximately 23% appearing once. The material sequenced was glioma tissue, nonneoplastic brain tissue, or PBMCs (not recorded which). The receptors shown here come from a human donor with low-grade glioma or glioblastoma, undergoing nonglioma brain surgery, or in good health (not recorded which).

The chain carries TRBV5-6 and TRBJ2-1; TRBD2 matches at 11 bases. V dropped 2 bases and J dropped 5; count of bases not matched to a gene: 6. This CDR3 contains 16 residues. The V gene's germline CDR1 is SGHDT and CDR2 YYEEEE. The CDR3 is CASSFVAGGPHNEQFF. The CDR3 DNA is TGTGCCAGCAGCTTCGTAGCGGGGGGGCCCCACAATGAGCAGTTCTTC.

The chain is built from TRBV10-3 and TRBJ2-3, with D maybe TRBD2 (5 bases). CDR3 length: 17 amino acids. Germline lookup yields CDR1 ENHRY and CDR2 SYGVKD. V lost 5 bases and J 1 base, leaving 19 bases between the germline ends. The CDR3 DNA is TGTGCCATCAGTTACGTTGAAATGGGAGAGGGCACAGATACGCAGTATTTT. As protein: CAISYVEMGEGTDTQYF.

This clonotype was counted at least ten times. The CDR3 sequence: CSARQYSNQPQHF. The CDR3, as DNA: TGCAGTGCTCGACAGTATAGCAATCAGCCCCAGCATTTT. V usage is TRBV20-1 and J usage is TRBJ1-5; D is perhaps TRBD1 (5 bases). Trimming removed 5 bases from V and 0 bases from J, with 8 bases in between. Germline assignment: CDR1 DFQATT and CDR2 SNEGSKA (reference sequence). The CDR3 has 13 amino acids.

There are many counts of this clonotype. This chain joins TRBV28 and TRBJ1-2; D may be TRBD1 (6 bases). This CDR3 contains 15 residues. V shed 4 bases and J shed 1 base, with 13 bases lying between them. From germline, CDR1 is MDHEN and CDR2 SYDVKM. The CDR3: CASSYGGQNNYGYTF. Written as DNA, the CDR3 is TGTGCCAGCAGTTACGGGGGGCAAAATAACTATGGCTACACCTTC.

Many counts were recorded for this clonotype. The rearrangement uses TRBV27 and TRBJ2-5, with 7 bases that match TRBD1. Germline V lookup: CDR1 MNHEY, CDR2 SMNVEV (reference sequence). Trimming removed 3 bases from V and 5 bases from J; junction bases left unmatched: 9. CDR3 length: 15 amino acids. The CDR3 here is CASSLGLTGPETQYF. The CDR3, as DNA: TGTGCCAGCAGTTTGGGGCTGACAGGGCCGGAGACCCAGTACTTC.